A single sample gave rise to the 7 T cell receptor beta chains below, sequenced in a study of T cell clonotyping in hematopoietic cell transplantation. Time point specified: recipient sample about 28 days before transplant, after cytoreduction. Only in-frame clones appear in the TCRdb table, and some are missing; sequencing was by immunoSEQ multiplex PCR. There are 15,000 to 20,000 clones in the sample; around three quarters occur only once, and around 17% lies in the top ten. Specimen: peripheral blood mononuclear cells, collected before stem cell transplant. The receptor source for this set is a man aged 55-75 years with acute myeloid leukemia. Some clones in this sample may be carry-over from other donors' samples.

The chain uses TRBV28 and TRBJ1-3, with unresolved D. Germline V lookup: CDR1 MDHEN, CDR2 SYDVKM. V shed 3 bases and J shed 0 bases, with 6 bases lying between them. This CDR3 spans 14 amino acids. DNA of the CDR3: TGTGCCAGCAGTTTTTCAGTCTCTGGAAACACCATATATTTT. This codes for CASSFSVSGNTIYF.

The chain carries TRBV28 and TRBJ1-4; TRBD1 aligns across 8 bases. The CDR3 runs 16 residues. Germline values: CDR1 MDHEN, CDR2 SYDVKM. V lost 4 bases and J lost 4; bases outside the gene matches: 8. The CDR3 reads CASSSPQGARNEKLFF. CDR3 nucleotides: TGTGCCAGCAGTTCCCCTCAGGGGGCGCGTAATGAAAAACTGTTTTTT.

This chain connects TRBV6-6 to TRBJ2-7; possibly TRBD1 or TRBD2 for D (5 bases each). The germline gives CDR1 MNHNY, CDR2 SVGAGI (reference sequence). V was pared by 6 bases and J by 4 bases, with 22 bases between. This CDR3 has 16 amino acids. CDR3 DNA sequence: TGTGCCAGCAGCCCTAACCGGGGCGACCCGTGGTACGAGCAGTACTTC. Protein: CASSPNRGDPWYEQYF.

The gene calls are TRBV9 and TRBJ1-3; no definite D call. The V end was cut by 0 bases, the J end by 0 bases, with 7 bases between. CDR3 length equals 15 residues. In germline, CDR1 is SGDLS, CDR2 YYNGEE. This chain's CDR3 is CASSVAGFSGNTIYF. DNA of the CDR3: TGTGCCAGCAGCGTAGCGGGATTCTCTGGAAACACCATATATTTT.

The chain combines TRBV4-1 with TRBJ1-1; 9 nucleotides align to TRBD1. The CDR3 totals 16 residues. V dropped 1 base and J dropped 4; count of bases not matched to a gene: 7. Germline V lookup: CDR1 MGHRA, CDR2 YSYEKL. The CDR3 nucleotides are TGCGCCAGCAGCCAAGGCCGGGACAGGGTGGCCACTGAAGCTTTCTTT. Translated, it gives CASSQGRDRVATEAFF.

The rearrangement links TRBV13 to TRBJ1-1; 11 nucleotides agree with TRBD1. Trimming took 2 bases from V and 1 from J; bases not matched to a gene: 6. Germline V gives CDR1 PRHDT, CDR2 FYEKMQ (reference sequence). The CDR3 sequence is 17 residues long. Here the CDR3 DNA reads TGTGCCAGCAGCTTACGGACAGGGGGCTTGGGGAACACTGAAGCTTTCTTT. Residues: CASSLRTGGLGNTEAFF. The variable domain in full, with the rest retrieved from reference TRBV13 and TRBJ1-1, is AAGVIQSPRHLIKEKRETATLKCYPIPRHDTVYWYQQGPGQDPQFLISFYEKMQSDKGSIPDRFSAQQFSDYHSELNMSSLELGDSALYFCASSLRTGGLGNTEAFFGQGTRLTVV.

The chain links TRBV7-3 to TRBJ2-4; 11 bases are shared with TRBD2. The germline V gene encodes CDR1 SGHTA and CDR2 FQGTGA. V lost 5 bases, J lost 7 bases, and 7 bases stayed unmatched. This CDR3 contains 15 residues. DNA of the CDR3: TGTGCCAGCAGCCATAGCGGGGGGGCAGGTAACATTCAGTACTTC. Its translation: CASSHSGGAGNIQYF.